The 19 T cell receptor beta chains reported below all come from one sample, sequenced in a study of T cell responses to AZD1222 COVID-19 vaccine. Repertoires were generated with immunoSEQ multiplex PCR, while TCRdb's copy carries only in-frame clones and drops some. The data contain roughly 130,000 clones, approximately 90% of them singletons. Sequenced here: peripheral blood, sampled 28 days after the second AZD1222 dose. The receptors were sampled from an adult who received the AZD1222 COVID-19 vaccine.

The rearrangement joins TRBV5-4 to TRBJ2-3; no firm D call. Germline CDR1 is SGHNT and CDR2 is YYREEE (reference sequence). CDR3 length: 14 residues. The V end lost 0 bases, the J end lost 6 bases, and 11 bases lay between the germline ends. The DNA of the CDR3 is TGTGCCAGCAGCTTGGGCGCCGACTCCGATACGCAGTATTTT. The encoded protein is CASSLGADSDTQYF.

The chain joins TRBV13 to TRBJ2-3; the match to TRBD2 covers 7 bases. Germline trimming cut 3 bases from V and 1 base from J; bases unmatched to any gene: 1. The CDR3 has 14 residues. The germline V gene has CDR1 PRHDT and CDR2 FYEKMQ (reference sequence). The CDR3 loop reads CASSFTSGTDTQYF. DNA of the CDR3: TGTGCCAGCAGCTTCACTAGCGGCACAGATACGCAGTATTTT.

CDR3 in amino acids: CASSFAIAGGRDEQFF. CDR3 DNA sequence: TGTGCCAGCAGCTTCGCTATAGCGGGGGGGCGTGATGAGCAGTTCTTC. The V gene is TRBV5-4, the J gene TRBJ2-1, with 11 bases that match TRBD2. V was pared by 2 bases and J by 8 bases, with 9 bases of the junction left unmatched. CDR1 and CDR2 (germline): SGHNT, YYREEE (reference sequence). This CDR3 region has 16 residues.

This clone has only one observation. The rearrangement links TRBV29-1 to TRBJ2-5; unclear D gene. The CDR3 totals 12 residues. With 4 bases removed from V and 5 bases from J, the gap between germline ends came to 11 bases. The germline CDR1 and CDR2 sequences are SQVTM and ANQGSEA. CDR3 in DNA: TGCAGCGTTGGGAAAATGGGGGAGACCCAGTACTTC. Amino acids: CSVGKMGETQYF.

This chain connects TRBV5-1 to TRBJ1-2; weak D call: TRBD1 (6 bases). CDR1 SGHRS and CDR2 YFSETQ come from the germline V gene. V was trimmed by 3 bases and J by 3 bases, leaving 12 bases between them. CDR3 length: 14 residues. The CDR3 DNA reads TGCGCCAGCAGCTCCCAGGGGACCCACTATGGCTACACCTTC. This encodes CASSSQGTHYGYTF.

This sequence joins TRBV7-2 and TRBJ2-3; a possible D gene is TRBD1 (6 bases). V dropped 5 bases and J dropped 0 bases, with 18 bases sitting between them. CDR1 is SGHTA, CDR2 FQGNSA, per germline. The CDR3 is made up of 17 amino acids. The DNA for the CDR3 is TGTGCCAGCAGCCCACGACAGGCCGACCTCAGCACAGATACGCAGTATTTT. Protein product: CASSPRQADLSTDTQYF.

CDR3 sequence (DNA): TGTGCCACCAGCAGAGATCCCGGGACAGCCTACGAGCAGTACTTC. Translation: CATSRDPGTAYEQYF. The genes are TRBV15 and TRBJ2-7, with 7 bases lining up with TRBD1. Per the germline V gene, CDR1 is LNHNV and CDR2 is YYDKDF (reference sequence). With 0 bases clipped from V and 2 bases from J, the junction kept 4 bases outside the gene matches. The CDR3 length is 15 residues.

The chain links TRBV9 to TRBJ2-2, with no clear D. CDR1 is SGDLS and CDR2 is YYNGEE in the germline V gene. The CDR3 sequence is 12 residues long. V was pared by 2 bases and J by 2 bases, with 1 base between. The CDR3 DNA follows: TGTGCCAGCAGCGTTAACACCGGGGAGCTGTTTTTT. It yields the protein CASSVNTGELFF.

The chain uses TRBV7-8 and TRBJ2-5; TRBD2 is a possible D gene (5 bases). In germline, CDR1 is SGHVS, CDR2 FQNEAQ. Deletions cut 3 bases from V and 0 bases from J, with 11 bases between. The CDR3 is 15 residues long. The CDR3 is CASSFWRTNQETQYF. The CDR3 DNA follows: TGTGCCAGCAGCTTTTGGAGGACGAACCAAGAGACCCAGTACTTC.

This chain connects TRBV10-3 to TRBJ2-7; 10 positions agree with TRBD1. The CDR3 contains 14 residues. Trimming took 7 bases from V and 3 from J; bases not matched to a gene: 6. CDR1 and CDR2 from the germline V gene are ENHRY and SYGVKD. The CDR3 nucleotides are TGTGCCATCAATAGGGACAGGGGTCTCTACGAGCAGTACTTC. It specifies CAINRDRGLYEQYF.

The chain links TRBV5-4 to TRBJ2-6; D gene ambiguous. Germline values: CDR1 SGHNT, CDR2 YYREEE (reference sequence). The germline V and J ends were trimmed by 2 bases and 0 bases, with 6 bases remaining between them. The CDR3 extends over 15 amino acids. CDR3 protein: CASSFLGSGANVLTF. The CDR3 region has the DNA TGTGCCAGCAGCTTTTTGGGCTCTGGGGCCAACGTCCTGACTTTC.

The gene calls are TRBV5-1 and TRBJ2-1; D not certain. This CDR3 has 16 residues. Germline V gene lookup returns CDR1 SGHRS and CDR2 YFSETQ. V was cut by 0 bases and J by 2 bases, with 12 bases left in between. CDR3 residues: CASSLVSSRPYNEQFF. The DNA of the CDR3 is TGCGCCAGCAGCTTGGTGTCCAGTCGCCCCTACAATGAGCAGTTCTTC.

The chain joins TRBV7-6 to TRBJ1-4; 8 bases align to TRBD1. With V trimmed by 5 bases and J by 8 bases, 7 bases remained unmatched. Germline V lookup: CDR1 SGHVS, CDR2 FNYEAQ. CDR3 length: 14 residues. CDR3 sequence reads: CASSSSGGREKLFF. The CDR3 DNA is TGTGCCAGCAGCAGCTCAGGGGGCCGAGAAAAACTGTTTTTT.

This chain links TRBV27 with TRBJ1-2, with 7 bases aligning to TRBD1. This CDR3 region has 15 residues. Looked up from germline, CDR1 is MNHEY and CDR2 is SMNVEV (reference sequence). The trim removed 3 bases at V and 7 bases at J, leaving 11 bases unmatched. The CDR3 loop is CASSLDRSGVGGYTF. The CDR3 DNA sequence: TGTGCCAGCAGTTTGGACAGGTCGGGTGTCGGTGGCTACACCTTC.

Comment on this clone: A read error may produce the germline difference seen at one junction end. In DNA, the CDR3 is TGCGCCACCGGGACAGCCTCCTACGAGCAGTACTTC. Its protein is CATGTASYEQYF. The rearrangement joins TRBV7-8 to TRBJ2-7, with 7 bases fitting TRBD1. This CDR3 contains 12 residues. Germline CDR1 and CDR2: SGHVS and FQNEAQ.

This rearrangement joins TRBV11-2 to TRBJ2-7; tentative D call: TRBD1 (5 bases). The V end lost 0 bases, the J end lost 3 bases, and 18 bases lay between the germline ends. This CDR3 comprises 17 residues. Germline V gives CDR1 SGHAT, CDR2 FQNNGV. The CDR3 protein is CASSLEVGSGRYYEQYF. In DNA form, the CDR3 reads TGTGCCAGCAGCTTAGAAGTAGGGTCAGGGCGGTACTACGAGCAGTACTTC.

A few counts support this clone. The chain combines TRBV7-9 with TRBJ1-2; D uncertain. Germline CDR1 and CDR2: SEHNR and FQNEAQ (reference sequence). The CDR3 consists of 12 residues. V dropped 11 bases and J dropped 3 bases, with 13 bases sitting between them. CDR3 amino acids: CAARQFDYGYTF. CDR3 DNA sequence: TGTGCCGCCCGGCAGTTTGACTATGGCTACACCTTC.

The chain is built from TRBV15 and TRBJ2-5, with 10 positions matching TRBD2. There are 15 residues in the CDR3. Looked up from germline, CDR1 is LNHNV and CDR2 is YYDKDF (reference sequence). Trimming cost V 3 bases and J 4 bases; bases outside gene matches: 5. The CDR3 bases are TGTGCCACCAGCAGTTCGAGCGGGGGGGTAGAGACCCAGTACTTC. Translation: CATSSSSGGVETQYF.

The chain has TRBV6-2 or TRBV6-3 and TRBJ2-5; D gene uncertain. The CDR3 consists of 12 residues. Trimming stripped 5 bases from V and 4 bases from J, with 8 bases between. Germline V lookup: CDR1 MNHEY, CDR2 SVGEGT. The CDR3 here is CASSEIRETQYF. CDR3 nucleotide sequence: TGTGCCAGCAGTGAGATACGAGAGACCCAGTACTTC.